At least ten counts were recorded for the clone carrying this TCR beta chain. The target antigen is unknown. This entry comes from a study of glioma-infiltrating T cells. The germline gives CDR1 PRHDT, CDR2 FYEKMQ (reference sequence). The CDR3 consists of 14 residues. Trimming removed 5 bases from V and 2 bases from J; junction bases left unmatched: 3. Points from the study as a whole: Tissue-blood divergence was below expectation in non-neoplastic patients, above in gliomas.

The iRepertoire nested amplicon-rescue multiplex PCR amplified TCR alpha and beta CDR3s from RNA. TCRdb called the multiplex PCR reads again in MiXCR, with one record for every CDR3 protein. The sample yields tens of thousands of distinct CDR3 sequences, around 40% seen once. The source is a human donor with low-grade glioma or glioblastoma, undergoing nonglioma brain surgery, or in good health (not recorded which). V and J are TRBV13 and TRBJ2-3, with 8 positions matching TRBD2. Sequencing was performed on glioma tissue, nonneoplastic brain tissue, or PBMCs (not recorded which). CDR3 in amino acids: CASSLSGTTDTQYF. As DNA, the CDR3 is TGTGCCAGCAGCCTTAGCGGGACCACAGATACGCAGTATTTT.